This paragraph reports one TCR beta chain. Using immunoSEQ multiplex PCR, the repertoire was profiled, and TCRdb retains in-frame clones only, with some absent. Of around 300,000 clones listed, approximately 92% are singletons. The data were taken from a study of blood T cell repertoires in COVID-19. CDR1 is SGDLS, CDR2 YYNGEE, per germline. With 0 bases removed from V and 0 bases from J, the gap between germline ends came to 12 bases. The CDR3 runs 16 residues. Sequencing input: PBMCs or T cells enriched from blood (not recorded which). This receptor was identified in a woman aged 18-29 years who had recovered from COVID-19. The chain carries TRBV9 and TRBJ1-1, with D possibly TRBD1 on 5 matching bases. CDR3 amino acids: CASSVAGHNLNTEAFF. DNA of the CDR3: TGTGCCAGCAGCGTAGCAGGGCACAATTTGAACACTGAAGCTTTCTTT.